The 10 T cell receptor beta chains reported below all come from one sample, sequenced in a study of T cell changes during pregnancy in multiple sclerosis. Some clones are missing from TCRdb's copy, which holds only in-frame ones; the method was immunoSEQ multiplex PCR. Altogether over 70,000 clones are present, roughly 92% being singletons, with the ten largest covering under 2%. Sequencing used peripheral blood, obtained in the first trimester of pregnancy. The receptors derive from a female donor in good health, enrolled as a control in a pregnancy study.

This clone was seen a handful of times. CDR3 sequence reads: CASSPQGQNTEAFF. In DNA, the CDR3 is TGTGCCAGTAGTCCCCAGGGACAGAACACTGAAGCTTTCTTT. V gene TRBV19 combines with J gene TRBJ1-1; TRBD1 might be the D (6 bases). V lost 5 bases to trimming and J lost 1 base, with 11 bases between them. Germline V gene sequence: CDR1 LNHDA, CDR2 SQIVND (reference sequence). The CDR3 sequence is 14 residues long.

A few counts support this clone. Other DNA sequences from this sample encode an identical CDR3 as well. The rearrangement joins TRBV7-2 to TRBJ1-5; 7 nucleotides agree with TRBD1. J lost 4 bases, V lost 6 bases, and 3 bases had no gene match. Germline V lookup: CDR1 SGHTA, CDR2 FQGNSA. The CDR3 length is 13 residues. The CDR3 bases are TGTGCCAGCAGTCGACAGGGAAATCAGCCCCAGCATTTT. Encoded protein: CASSRQGNQPQHF. The full variable domain, in which reference TRBV7-2 and TRBJ1-5 provide the parts outside the CDR3, is GAGVSQSPSNKVTEKGKDVELRCDPISGHTALYWYRQSLGQGLEFLIYFQGNSAPDKSGLPSDRFSAERTGGSVSTLTIQRTQQEDSAVYLCASSRQGNQPQHFGDGTRLSIL.

This chain uses TRBV5-1 with TRBJ2-3, with 9 bases aligning to TRBD2. V lost 1 base to trimming and J lost 5 bases; unmatched junction nucleotides: 8. The CDR3 covers 16 residues. Germline CDR1 SGHRS, CDR2 YFSETQ. The CDR3 region has the DNA TGCGCCAGCAGCTTGACCCCTAGCGGGGCCCAAGATACGCAGTATTTT. The encoded protein is CASSLTPSGAQDTQYF.

The gene calls are TRBV6-5 and TRBJ2-5; no reliable D call. The germline V and J ends were trimmed by 0 bases and 1 base, with 9 bases remaining between them. Per germline, CDR1 MNHEY and CDR2 SVGAGI. The CDR3 is 15 residues long. CDR3 sequence: CASSYSTWSQETQYF. The DNA of the CDR3 is TGTGCCAGCAGTTACTCGACGTGGAGCCAAGAGACCCAGTACTTC.

This sequence joins TRBV27 and TRBJ2-2; D is possibly TRBD2 (6 bases). CDR1 is MNHEY, CDR2 SMNVEV, per germline (reference sequence). This CDR3 contains 15 residues. The ends were cut back, 0 bases at V and 4 bases at J, with 9 bases in the middle. The CDR3 bases are TGTGCCAGCAGTTTATCGTCCGGGGGCACCGGGGAGCTGTTTTTT. Translating gives CASSLSSGGTGELFF.

This chain uses TRBV19 with TRBJ2-4; D remains ambiguous. This CDR3 comprises 14 residues. The V end was cut by 4 bases, the J end by 1 base, with 8 bases between. Germline assignment: CDR1 LNHDA and CDR2 SQIVND (reference sequence). DNA of the CDR3: TGTGCCAGTAGTACCTTCGGGGCCAAAAACATTCAGTACTTC. This sequence encodes CASSTFGAKNIQYF.

The chain has TRBV11-2 and TRBJ2-7; 8 nucleotides line up with TRBD2. Germline V gives CDR1 SGHAT, CDR2 FQNNGV. The CDR3 has 14 residues. The V segment lost 2 bases and the J segment 2 bases; nucleotides outside the gene matches: 2. Written as DNA, the CDR3 is TGTGCCAGCAGCTTACCGGGACTAGCCTACGAGCAGTACTTC. Residues: CASSLPGLAYEQYF. The whole variable domain, filled in from reference TRBV11-2 and TRBJ2-7, reads EAGVAQSPRYKIIEKRQSVAFWCNPISGHATLYWYQQILGQGPKLLIQFQNNGVVDDSQLPKDRFSAERLKGVDSTLKIQPAKLEDSAVYLCASSLPGLAYEQYFGPGTRLTVT.

V and J are TRBV7-9 and TRBJ2-1; a possible D gene is TRBD1 (5 bases). Germline CDR1 is SEHNR and CDR2 is FQNEAQ (reference sequence). Deletions cut 1 base from V and 5 bases from J, with 9 bases between. The CDR3 has 14 residues. DNA of the CDR3: TGTGCCAGCAGCTTAGTAGGGGTAAACAATGAGCAGTTCTTC. This codes for CASSLVGVNNEQFF.

The V gene is TRBV11-1, the J gene TRBJ2-2; 10 positions match TRBD2. CDR1 is SGHAT and CDR2 is FQDESV in the germline V gene (reference sequence). The CDR3 sequence is 17 residues long. With V trimmed by 4 bases and J by 6 bases, 11 bases remained unmatched. The CDR3 spells CASSSALAGDGAGELFF. In nucleotides, the CDR3 is TGTGCCAGCAGCTCCGCTCTAGCGGGAGACGGGGCCGGGGAGCTGTTTTTT.

V and J are TRBV19 and TRBJ2-1; TRBD2 aligns across 7 bases. The CDR3 is 13 residues long. Germline loops: CDR1 LNHDA, CDR2 SQIVND (reference sequence). Trimming at V came to 6 bases and at J to 6 bases, leaving 5 bases not matched to a gene. The CDR3 bases are TGTGCCAGTAGAGACTCGGGGGGCAATGAGCAGTTCTTC. Its protein product is CASRDSGGNEQFF.